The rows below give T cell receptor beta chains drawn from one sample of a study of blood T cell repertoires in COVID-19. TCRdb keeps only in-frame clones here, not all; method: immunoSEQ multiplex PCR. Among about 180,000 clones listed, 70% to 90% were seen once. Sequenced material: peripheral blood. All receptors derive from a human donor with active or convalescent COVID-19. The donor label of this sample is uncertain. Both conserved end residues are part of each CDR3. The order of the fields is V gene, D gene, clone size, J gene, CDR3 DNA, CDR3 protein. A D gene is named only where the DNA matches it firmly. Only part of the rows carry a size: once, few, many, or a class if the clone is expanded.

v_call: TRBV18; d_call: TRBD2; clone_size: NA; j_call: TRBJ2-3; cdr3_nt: TGTGCCAGCTCACCACCGGCTAGCGGGTTTAGAGATACGCAGTATTTT; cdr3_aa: CASSPPASGFRDTQYF
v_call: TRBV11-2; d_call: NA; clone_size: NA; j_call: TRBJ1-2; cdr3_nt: TGTGCCAGCACCAAAGTTACCCCGGGACATGGATTATCGATCTATGGCTACACCTTC; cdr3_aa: CASTKVTPGHGLSIYGYTF
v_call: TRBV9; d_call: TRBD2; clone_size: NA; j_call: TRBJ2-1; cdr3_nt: TGTGCCAGCAGCGTAGATCGGACTAGCGGGGTATACTCCTACAATGAGCAGTTCTTC; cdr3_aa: CASSVDRTSGVYSYNEQFF
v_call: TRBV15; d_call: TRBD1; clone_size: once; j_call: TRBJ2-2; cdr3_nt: TGTGCCACCAGCGGGGGACAGGGTGGGGACACCGGGGAGCTGTTTTTT; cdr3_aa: CATSGGQGGDTGELFF
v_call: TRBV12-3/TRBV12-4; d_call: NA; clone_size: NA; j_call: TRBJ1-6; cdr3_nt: TGTGCCAGCAGTTTAATACCGGGGTCACCCCTCCACTTT; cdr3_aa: CASSLIPGSPLHF
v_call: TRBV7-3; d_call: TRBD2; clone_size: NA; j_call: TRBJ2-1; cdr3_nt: TGTGCCAGCAGCCTAACTAGCGGGAGTAGTAATGAGCAGTTCTTC; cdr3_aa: CASSLTSGSSNEQFF
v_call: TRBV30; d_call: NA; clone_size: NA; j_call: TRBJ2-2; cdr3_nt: TGTGCCTGGAGTGTAGGTCTAGTAAAGCTGTTTTTT; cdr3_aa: CAWSVGLVKLFF
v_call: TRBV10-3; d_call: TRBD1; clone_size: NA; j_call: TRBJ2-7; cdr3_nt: TGTGCCACTTCGGATGGCAGGGGGTTTGATTTGGGAGAGCAGTACTTC; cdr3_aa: CATSDGRGFDLGEQYF
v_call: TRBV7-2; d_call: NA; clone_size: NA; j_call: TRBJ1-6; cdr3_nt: TGTGCCAGCAGCCCACTATCGGCACCAGCACCCCTCCACTTT; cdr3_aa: CASSPLSAPAPLHF
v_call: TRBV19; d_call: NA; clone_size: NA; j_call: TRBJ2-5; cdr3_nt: TGTGCCAGTAGTATTCAGGGGCCGAACCAAGAGACCCAGTACTTC; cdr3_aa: CASSIQGPNQETQYF